This entry concerns a single T cell receptor beta chain. Generated by immunoSEQ multiplex PCR, the TCRdb table keeps only in-frame clones and is missing some. Of tens of thousands of clones listed, around 87% are singletons. The record originates from a study of PD-L1 blockade in urothelial cancer. At the level of the study: Patients had undergone 0 to 3 prior chemotherapy regimens. Median blood clonality was around 0.074, with tens of thousands of unique TCRs.

This TCR was sampled from a man in his fifties or sixties with urothelial cancer. Sequencing used PBMCs, obtained around atezolizumab (anti-PD-L1) treatment.

The CDR3 loop reads CASSQELATDTQYF. In nucleotides, the CDR3 is TGTGCCAGCAGCCAAGAACTAGCCACAGATACGCAGTATTTT. The chain has TRBV4-2 and TRBJ2-3, with a possible D match to TRBD2 (6 bases). The CDR3 length is 14 residues. V was trimmed by 0 bases and J by 2 bases, leaving 6 bases between them. Germline CDR1 is LGHNA and CDR2 is YNFKEQ.